Shown below are 6 T cell receptor beta chains from a single sample sequenced in a study of tumor and adjacent non-tumor tissue in lung cancer. RNA was extracted from bulk tissue without any cell sorting. Three rounds of nested PCR, following a modified ARM-PCR protocol, produced the TCRbeta library. TCRdb analysed the multiplex PCR reads with MiXCR anew, one entry per CDR3 protein. The sample holds around 140,000 distinct CDR3 sequences, approximately 66% seen once. The sample was lung tumor tissue. Receptor source: a man aged 60 to 75 with small cell lung cancer.

Only one count was recorded for this clonotype. The chain uses TRBV6-6 and TRBJ1-6; D remains unclear. The CDR3 spans 11 residues. CDR1 is MNHNY, CDR2 SVGAGI, per germline (reference sequence). V was shortened by 5 bases and J by 19 bases, with 15 bases between the two germline ends. The CDR3 coding sequence is TGTGCCAGCAGTAAAGATTCACTCCTTCACTTT. This codes for CASSKDSLLHF.

This clonotype was seen at least ten times. The chain links TRBV6-1 to TRBJ1-1; D is perhaps TRBD1 (6 bases). Germline CDR1 is MNHNS and CDR2 is SASEGT. Trimming removed 4 bases at V and 10 bases at J, with 10 bases between. The CDR3 is made up of 11 amino acids. CDR3 nucleotide sequence: TGTGCCAGCAGTGGGGGGGGCGTAGCTTTCTTT. This encodes CASSGGGVAFF.

Note on this clonotype: It is likely a read error, because the conserved phenylalanine at the end of the CDR3 is missing. It is unclear where the CDR3 begins or ends on the DNA, so no DNA is shown, and the CDR3 is as TCRdb lists it. The chain is built from TRBV4-2 and TRBJ1-1; TRBD1 was called by the table and not checked on the DNA. The CDR3 is 14 residues long, counting both termini. Germline V gives CDR1 LGHNA, CDR2 YNFKEQ. CDR3 protein: CASSKTNRGTESFY.

To note about this clonotype: A much larger clone differs from this one at a single base, so this may be a read error. V is TRBV5-1 and J is TRBJ2-1, with TRBD2 as a possible D gene (6 bases). CDR1 SGHRS and CDR2 YFSETQ come from the germline V gene. The V gene lost 0 bases and the J gene lost 0 bases, with 13 bases spanning the gap. The CDR3 consists of 17 residues. This CDR3 is CASSLGPAGFSYNEQFF. CDR3 DNA: TGCGCCAGCAGCTTGGGACCAGCGGGCTTCTCCTACAATGAGCAGTTCTTC. Together with reference TRBV5-1 and TRBJ2-1, the CDR3 gives the full variable domain: KAGVTQTPRYLIKTRGQQVTLSCSPISGHRSVSWYQQTPGQGLQFLFEYFSETQRNKGNFPGRFSGRQFSNSRSEMNVSTLELGDSALYLCASSLGPAGFSYNEQFFGPGTRLTVL.

The chain combines TRBV20-1 with TRBJ1-2, with no clear D. Germline CDR1 reads DFQATT; CDR2 reads SNEGSKA (reference sequence). The CDR3 is 14 residues long. For the CDR3, the DNA is TGCAATGTCCGCCCCAACAGCCTCTTCTATGGCTACACCTTC. Its translation: CNVRPNSLFYGYTF.

The V call is TRBV12-3 or TRBV12-4, the J call TRBJ2-3, with 9 bases fitting TRBD2. V dropped 5 bases and J dropped 6; count of bases not matched to a gene: 12. This CDR3 is built from 16 residues. The CDR3 loop is CASSPRRAGGGDTQYF. The CDR3 coding sequence is TGTGCCAGCAGTCCCCGACGAGCGGGAGGTGGGGATACGCAGTATTTT.